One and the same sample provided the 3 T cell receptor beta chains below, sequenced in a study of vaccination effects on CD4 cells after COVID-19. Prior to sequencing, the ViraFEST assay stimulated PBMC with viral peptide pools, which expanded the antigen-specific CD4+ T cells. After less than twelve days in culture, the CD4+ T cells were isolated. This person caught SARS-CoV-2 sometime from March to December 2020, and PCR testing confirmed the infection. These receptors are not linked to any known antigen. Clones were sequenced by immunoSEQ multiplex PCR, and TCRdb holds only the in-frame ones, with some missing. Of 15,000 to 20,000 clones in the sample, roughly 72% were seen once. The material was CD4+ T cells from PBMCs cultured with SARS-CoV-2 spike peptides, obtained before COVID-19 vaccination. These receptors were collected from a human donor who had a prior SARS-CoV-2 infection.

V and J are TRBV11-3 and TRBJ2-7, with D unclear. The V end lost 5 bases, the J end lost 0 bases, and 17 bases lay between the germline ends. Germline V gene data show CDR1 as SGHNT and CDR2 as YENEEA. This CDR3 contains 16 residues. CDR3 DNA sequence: TGTGCCAGCAGCCCGATCACCTACTACCTCTCCTACGAGCAGTACTTC. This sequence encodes CASSPITYYLSYEQYF.

The CDR3 nucleotides read TGTGCCAGCAGCTTATACGGGGGGGAAGAGACCCAGTACTTC. It translates to CASSLYGGEETQYF. This chain links TRBV7-2 with TRBJ2-5; TRBD2 agrees at 8 bases. V gave up 2 bases and J gave up 3 bases; unmatched junction bases: 2. The CDR3 has 14 residues. Germline V CDR1 and CDR2: SGHTA, FQGNSA.

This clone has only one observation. Here the CDR3 DNA reads TGTGCCAGCAGCCAAGATTTCCGGAACACTGAAGCTTTCTTT. Protein sequence: CASSQDFRNTEAFF. The chain carries TRBV14 and TRBJ1-1; no firm D call. The CDR3 totals 14 residues. Germline V lookup: CDR1 SGHDN, CDR2 FVKESK. V was shortened by 0 bases and J by 1 base, with 6 bases between the two germline ends.